Sequencing of this TCR beta chain was carried out in a study of blood T cell repertoires in COVID-19. Across the whole study: Researchers got acute and convalescent COVID-19 samples from the United States, Italy and Spain. From T cells, B-cell-depleted T cells, or PBMCs came the material, which was cDNA or gDNA.

As originally analysed: Estimation of nucleated cell counts relied on the amplification of reference gene primers. Generated by immunoSEQ multiplex PCR, the TCRdb table keeps only in-frame clones and is missing some. That table furnishes V, J and clone size, whereas the DNA furnished D and trimming. The table lists more than 100,000 clones, 84% of them singletons. This CDR3 contains 11 residues. CDR1 and CDR2 (germline): SQVTM, ANQGSEA. Trimming removed 3 bases at V and 5 bases at J, with 5 bases between. This clone showed up just once. The sequence was obtained from a woman younger than 45 who had recovered from COVID-19. V usage is TRBV29-1 and J usage is TRBJ2-1, with D hard to call. Sequencing was carried out using peripheral blood. The CDR3 here is CSVEPNNEQFF. CDR3 nucleotides: TGCAGCGTTGAGCCTAACAATGAGCAGTTCTTC.